This TCR beta chain was profiled in a study of cytomegalovirus exposure and HLA in healthy donors. General observations from the study: Investigators reported 164 TCR beta chains as tied to cytomegalovirus.

This clone has more than one count but fewer than ten. Its antigen is still unknown. With 2 bases clipped from V and 4 bases from J, the junction kept 3 bases outside the gene matches. The CDR3 sequence is 15 residues long. The germline gives CDR1 MGHRA, CDR2 YSYEKL. PCR employed 60 Vbeta and 13 Jbeta primers. Only in-frame clones appear in the TCRdb table, and some are missing; sequencing was by immunoSEQ multiplex PCR. The sample records about 190,000 clones, around 67% being singletons. The rearrangement uses TRBV4-1 and TRBJ1-4; TRBD1 aligns across 8 bases. The sequence derives from a woman aged 30 to 39 in good health and CMV-seropositive. The sequenced sample was PBMCs. In DNA, the CDR3 is TGCGCCAGCAGCCAAACGACAGGGGATAATGAAAAACTGTTTTTT. Its translation: CASSQTTGDNEKLFF.